The 28 T cell receptor beta chains listed next were all sequenced from one sample in a study of CD8 T cells in ankylosing spondylitis. Study outcomes and limitations: There was a TCR beta motif, made of eight highly homologous variants, that appeared characteristic of ankylosing spondylitis blood.

For these TCRs, the target antigens are not known. TCRdb ran MiXCR on the 5' RACE reads and lists one entry per CDR3 protein. The data contain a few hundred thousand distinct CDR3 sequences, around 7.9% of them singletons. The sequenced material came from blood, either unsorted or a sorted T cell fraction (not recorded which). These receptors came from a male donor with ankylosing spondylitis.

This clonotype was seen many times. The chain's CDR3 is CSAIPGTAYNSPLHF. The CDR3 DNA reads TGCAGTGCCATCCCCGGGACAGCCTATAATTCACCCCTCCACTTT. The chain uses TRBV20-1 and TRBJ1-6; 7 nucleotides align to TRBD1. Trimming took 6 bases from V and 2 from J; bases not matched to a gene: 7. This CDR3 is built from 15 residues. The germline CDR1 and CDR2 sequences are DFQATT and SNEGSKA (reference sequence).

This clonotype was picked up many times. The rearrangement links TRBV4-3 to TRBJ1-5, with D hard to call. The CDR3 spans 14 residues. Germline CDR1 is LGHNA and CDR2 is YSLEER. Trimming left V 4 bases short and J 0 bases short, with 7 bases between. DNA for the CDR3: TGCGCCAGCAGCCCAGCCTATAGCAATCAGCCCCAGCATTTT. Its translation is CASSPAYSNQPQHF.

This clonotype appeared many times. The chain joins TRBV14 to TRBJ1-1, with D possibly TRBD1 on 6 matching bases. The CDR3 runs 15 residues. Between the trimmed V and J ends, which lost 0 bases and 7 bases, there was a span of 15 bases. Germline V gene data show CDR1 as SGHDN and CDR2 as FVKESK. CDR3 region: CASSQDLWGPGEAFF. CDR3 DNA: TGTGCCAGCAGCCAAGACTTATGGGGGCCAGGTGAAGCTTTCTTT.

This clonotype showed up many times. This chain joins TRBV4-3 and TRBJ2-1, with 7 bases fitting TRBD2. The CDR3 is 15 residues long. Germline assignment: CDR1 LGHNA and CDR2 YSLEER. J gave up 8 bases and V 3 bases, and 10 bases lay outside the gene matches. The CDR3 coding sequence is TGCGCCAGCAGCCAGGCCGGGACTGGGGGGGATGAGCAGTTCTTC. Encoded protein: CASSQAGTGGDEQFF.

The sample holds many counts of this clonotype. The chain uses TRBV19 and TRBJ2-1; unclear D gene. V shed 9 bases and J shed 0 bases, with 15 bases lying between them. Per germline, CDR1 LNHDA and CDR2 SQIVND (reference sequence). There are 15 residues in the CDR3. The CDR3 nucleotides are TGTGCCAGCTCCCCCTTCGGAGACTCCTACAATGAGCAGTTCTTC. It translates to CASSPFGDSYNEQFF.

This clonotype was seen many times. The chain uses TRBV12-3 or TRBV12-4 and TRBJ2-3; possible D gene TRBD1, 6 bases. CDR3 size: 15 residues. V lost 3 bases and J 6 bases, leaving 16 bases between the germline ends. Written as DNA, the CDR3 is TGTGCCAGCAGTTTTAGAGGCAGGGGCCATGATACGCAGTATTTT. Amino acid sequence: CASSFRGRGHDTQYF.

Many counts were recorded for this clonotype. The chain carries TRBV6-1 and TRBJ1-1, with D hard to call. The V gene lost 7 bases and the J gene lost 7 bases, with 10 bases spanning the gap. Per germline, CDR1 MNHNS and CDR2 SASEGT. This CDR3 spans 11 amino acids. CDR3 DNA: TGTGCCAGCATCTGGGTGAATGAAGCTTTCTTT. Its protein product is CASIWVNEAFF.

A few counts support this clonotype. This rearrangement joins TRBV7-2 to TRBJ2-7; no clear D. This CDR3 is built from 14 residues. Per germline, CDR1 SGHTA and CDR2 FQGNSA. The germline V and J ends were trimmed by 3 bases and 0 bases, with 9 bases remaining between them. DNA of the CDR3: TGTGCCAGCAGCTTTGGCCTGCCCTCCTACGAGCAGTACTTC. It yields the protein CASSFGLPSYEQYF. The full variable domain, in which reference TRBV7-2 and TRBJ2-7 provide the parts outside the CDR3, is GAGVSQSPSNKVTEKGKDVELRCDPISGHTALYWYRQSLGQGLEFLIYFQGNSAPDKSGLPSDRFSAERTGGSVSTLTIQRTQQEDSAVYLCASSFGLPSYEQYFGPGTRLTVT.

Ten or more counts support this clonotype. The J gene is TRBJ2-7, the V gene TRBV7-2; D remains ambiguous. CDR1 SGHTA and CDR2 FQGNSA come from the germline V gene. This CDR3 has 16 amino acids. Trimming removed 2 bases at V and 0 bases at J, with 14 bases between. The CDR3 bases are TGTGCCAGCAGCTTATTGGCAGGCTCTAGCTCCTACGAGCAGTACTTC. This encodes CASSLLAGSSSYEQYF.

This clonotype was counted many times. The rearrangement uses TRBV20-1 and TRBJ2-7; no clear D. Germline loops: CDR1 DFQATT, CDR2 SNEGSKA (reference sequence). The V and J ends lost 3 bases and 7 bases respectively, with 13 bases between them. The CDR3 spans 12 residues. The CDR3 sequence: CSARGRRFEQYF. CDR3 bases: TGCAGTGCTAGGGGCAGGCGCTTTGAGCAGTACTTC.

This clonotype was observed many times. The gene calls are TRBV6-2 or TRBV6-3 and TRBJ2-7; possibly TRBD1 for D (6 bases). V lost 6 bases and J lost 1, with 16 bases in between. The CDR3 totals 15 residues. Germline CDR1 is MNHEY and CDR2 is SVGEGT. CDR3 residues: CASSRTGLPSYEQYF. Written as DNA, the CDR3 is TGTGCCAGCAGCCGAACAGGGCTGCCATCCTACGAGCAGTACTTC.

Ten or more counts support this clonotype. The V and J genes are TRBV28 and TRBJ1-4; 8 bases map to TRBD1. The germline gives CDR1 MDHEN, CDR2 SYDVKM. This CDR3 comprises 15 residues. V gave up 5 bases and J gave up 7 bases; unmatched junction bases: 9. Written as DNA, the CDR3 is TGTGCCAGCAGTCTTCGACAGGGGTGGAGTGAAAAACTGTTTTTT. Translation gives CASSLRQGWSEKLFF.

This clonotype has a handful of counts. The chain carries TRBV6-6 and TRBJ2-3; D possibly corresponds to TRBD1 (5 bases). CDR1 and CDR2 from the germline V gene are MNHNY and SVGAGI (reference sequence). This CDR3 has 13 amino acids. V shed 7 bases and J shed 1 base, with 9 bases lying between them. In DNA, the CDR3 is TGTGCCAGCACCCTACAGGGCACAGATACGCAGTATTTT. It is translated as CASTLQGTDTQYF.

This clonotype appeared many times. V is TRBV12-3 or TRBV12-4 and J is TRBJ1-1; TRBD1 matches 9 bases. With 3 bases clipped from V and 7 bases from J, the junction kept 3 bases outside the gene matches. The CDR3 consists of 13 residues. The CDR3 DNA reads TGTGCCAGCAGTTTCCGACAGGGGGTTGAAGCTTTCTTT. Protein: CASSFRQGVEAFF.

This clonotype has at least ten counts. J is TRBJ2-5 and V is TRBV4-2, with D tentatively TRBD2 (5 bases). Trimming removed 0 bases from V and 4 bases from J, with 12 bases in between. This CDR3 has 15 amino acids. Germline assignment: CDR1 LGHNA and CDR2 YNFKEQ. This CDR3 is CASSQDGRSGETQYF. The CDR3 coding sequence is TGTGCCAGCAGCCAAGATGGGAGATCGGGAGAGACCCAGTACTTC.

This clonotype was recorded at least ten times. The genes are TRBV7-8 and TRBJ2-7, with 7 bases lining up with TRBD2. V lost 4 bases to trimming and J lost 2 bases; unmatched junction nucleotides: 8. Germline V gene lookup returns CDR1 SGHVS and CDR2 FQNEAQ. CDR3 length: 15 amino acids. CDR3 DNA sequence: TGTGCCAGCAGCTCCTTAGCGGGTCCAACCTACGAGCAGTACTTC. Its translation: CASSSLAGPTYEQYF.

V and J are TRBV7-2 and TRBJ1-4; no clear D gene. Between the trimmed V and J ends, which lost 1 base and 0 bases, there was a span of 6 bases. From germline, CDR1 is SGHTA and CDR2 FQGNSA. The CDR3 has 15 amino acids. The DNA of the CDR3 is TGTGCCAGCAGCTTAGAACTTGCAACTAATGAAAAACTGTTTTTT. Its translation: CASSLELATNEKLFF.

In its sample, this clonotype was seen many times. V and J are TRBV13 and TRBJ2-3; 7 nucleotides align to TRBD2. The CDR3 contains 15 residues. CDR1 is PRHDT, CDR2 FYEKMQ, per germline (reference sequence). J was trimmed by 2 bases and V by 5 bases; bases with no gene match: 7. The CDR3 sequence: CASSRASGDTDTQYF. As DNA, the CDR3 is TGTGCCAGCAGCCGAGCTAGCGGAGACACAGATACGCAGTATTTT.

The chain has TRBV20-1 and TRBJ2-7; D may correspond to TRBD1 or TRBD2 (5 bases each). In germline, CDR1 is DFQATT, CDR2 SNEGSKA (reference sequence). With 1 base removed from V and 2 bases from J, the gap between germline ends came to 18 bases. The CDR3 totals 16 residues. The CDR3 DNA follows: TGCAGTGCTAGAGCACCAGGGTCCCGGGGCCCCTACGAGCAGTACTTC. Translation gives CSARAPGSRGPYEQYF.

This chain connects TRBV20-1 to TRBJ2-3; 11 bases line up with TRBD2. CDR1 DFQATT and CDR2 SNEGSKA come from the germline V gene (reference sequence). Germline trimming cut 3 bases from V and 4 bases from J; bases unmatched to any gene: 9. The CDR3 spans 16 residues. CDR3 in amino acids: CSASPRLAGRPDTQYF. The CDR3, as DNA: TGCAGTGCTAGTCCCCGACTAGCGGGACGACCAGATACGCAGTATTTT.

This clonotype was observed a few times. The V gene is TRBV6-1, the J gene TRBJ2-1; weak D call: TRBD2 (5 bases). Between the trimmed V and J ends, which lost 1 base and 7 bases, there was a span of 8 bases. The CDR3 spans 13 residues. The germline V gene has CDR1 MNHNS and CDR2 SASEGT. CDR3 nucleotide sequence: TGTGCCAGCAGTGAAGGAAGAGGGAATGAGCAGTTCTTC. Residues: CASSEGRGNEQFF.

The chain couples TRBV6-5 to TRBJ1-2; D is unclear. The germline gives CDR1 MNHEY, CDR2 SVGAGI. V shed 2 bases and J shed 6 bases, with 13 bases lying between them. The CDR3 sequence is 14 residues long. This CDR3 reads CASSYRTPLDGYTF. CDR3 nucleotides: TGTGCCAGCAGTTACAGGACTCCTTTGGATGGCTACACCTTC.

This clonotype was recorded at least ten times. The rearrangement joins TRBV14 to TRBJ2-1; 8 bases match TRBD2. CDR1 and CDR2 from the germline V gene are SGHDN and FVKESK. V shed 4 bases and J 4 bases; nucleotides not matched to a gene: 12. The length of the CDR3 is 17 residues. The CDR3 sequence is CASSLKAGDRTYNEQFF. DNA of the CDR3: TGTGCCAGCAGCCTAAAAGCGGGGGATCGGACTTACAATGAGCAGTTCTTC.

This clonotype occurred many times. J is TRBJ2-7 and V is TRBV7-9, with 7 nucleotides matching TRBD1. The CDR3 is 13 amino acids. CDR1 and CDR2 from the germline V gene are SEHNR and FQNEAQ (reference sequence). Trimming took 0 bases from V and 6 from J; bases not matched to a gene: 2. CDR3 bases: TGTGCCAGCAGCTTAGCTAAGGGGGCCGAGCAGTACTTC. This sequence encodes CASSLAKGAEQYF.

The chain uses TRBV10-3 and TRBJ2-1; D is uncertain. This CDR3 comprises 16 residues. V was pared by 0 bases and J by 3 bases, with 12 bases between. CDR1 is ENHRY, CDR2 SYGVKD, per germline. This chain's CDR3 is CAISESQQPLYNEQFF. The CDR3 DNA follows: TGTGCCATCAGTGAGTCGCAGCAACCCCTCTACAATGAGCAGTTCTTC.

This clonotype showed up many times. The rearrangement uses TRBV7-9 and TRBJ1-3; D may be TRBD1 (5 bases). Germline V lookup: CDR1 SEHNR, CDR2 FQNEAQ (reference sequence). The CDR3 contains 17 residues. V lost 8 bases to trimming and J lost 0 bases, with 20 bases between them. The CDR3 DNA reads TGTGCCAGCGTCACCCTATTGGGGCCCCCCTCTGGAAACACCATATATTTT. The encoded protein is CASVTLLGPPSGNTIYF.

The V gene is TRBV15, the J gene TRBJ2-1; D might be TRBD1 (6 bases). There are 16 residues in the CDR3. Germline V gene sequence: CDR1 LNHNV, CDR2 YYDKDF (reference sequence). V lost 3 bases, J lost 0 bases, and 12 bases lay in between. CDR3 loop: CATSSGRGSSYNEQFF. The CDR3, as DNA: TGTGCCACCAGCAGCGGCAGGGGAAGCTCCTACAATGAGCAGTTCTTC.

This clonotype has a count of ten or more. The rearrangement uses TRBV4-1 and TRBJ1-4, with a tentative D call TRBD1 (6 bases). Germline values: CDR1 MGHRA, CDR2 YSYEKL. The CDR3 has 15 residues. Deletions cut 0 bases from V and 7 bases from J, with 12 bases between. The CDR3 DNA reads as TGCGCCAGCAGCCAAGAATGGGGGGGCCTTGAAAAACTGTTTTTT. Protein: CASSQEWGGLEKLFF.